This TCR beta chain was captured by sequencing in a study of beta chain features in type 1 diabetes. Study-level results: Shorter TCRB CDR3s, moderately but significantly so, marked every one of the four CD4+ subsets in Type 1 diabetes patients.

In its sample, this clone was seen a few times. The target antigen is unknown. Germline lookup yields CDR1 SQVTM and CDR2 ANQGSEA. Trimming removed 8 bases at V and 3 bases at J, with 10 bases between. This CDR3 region has 11 residues. Expressed TCRB transcripts were sequenced because the entire RNA isolate underwent reverse transcription. Clones were read by immunoSEQ multiplex PCR, and TCRdb kept only the in-frame ones, dropping some. The table includes some 350,000 clones, roughly 14% detected once. This TCR came from a woman between 18 and 30 years old with type 1 diabetes. Sequenced: naive CD4+ T cells from blood. This chain joins TRBV29-1 and TRBJ1-2, with D possibly TRBD1 on 5 matching bases. This CDR3 reads CSILRDYGYTF. As DNA, the CDR3 is TGCAGCATCCTCAGGGACTATGGCTACACCTTC.